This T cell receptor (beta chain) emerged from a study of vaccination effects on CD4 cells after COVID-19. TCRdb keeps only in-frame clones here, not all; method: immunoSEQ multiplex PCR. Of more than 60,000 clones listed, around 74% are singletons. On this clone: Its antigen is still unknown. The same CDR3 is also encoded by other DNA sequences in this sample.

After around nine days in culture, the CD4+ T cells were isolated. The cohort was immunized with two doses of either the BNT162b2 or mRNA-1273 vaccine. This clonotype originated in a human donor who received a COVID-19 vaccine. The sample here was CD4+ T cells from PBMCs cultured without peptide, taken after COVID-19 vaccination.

The CDR3 DNA reads as TGCGCCAGCAGCTTGGGGGGGGTTTCCGGGGCCAACGTCCTGACTTTC. Its translation: CASSLGGVSGANVLTF. The chain uses TRBV5-1 and TRBJ2-6; D is possibly TRBD2 (6 bases). The CDR3 extends over 16 amino acids. Trimming took 0 bases from V and 4 from J, leaving 11 bases between them. Germline values: CDR1 SGHRS, CDR2 YFSETQ.